This T cell receptor (beta chain) came from a study of OX40 agonist ivuxolimab in advanced cancers. Study summary: Anti-PD-1, anti-PD-L1 or anti-CTLA-4 therapy given earlier was allowed, and 30% to 45% had some. Overall study findings and caveats: At 0.1-3.0 mg/kg, partial responders had clonal expansion among the lowest observed.

Exclusion applied to patients with autoimmune disease history or systemic immunosuppression. At cycle 4 day 1, cycle 7 day 1, and baseline, blood was sampled. Trimming removed 1 base at V and 5 bases at J, with 6 bases between. This CDR3 comprises 13 residues. From germline, CDR1 is LNHDA and CDR2 SQIVND (reference sequence). The protocol was immunoSEQ multiplex PCR, while the TCRdb copy is restricted to in-frame clones and leaves out a portion. Among tens of thousands of clones listed, over 80% were seen once. As regards this clone: Its target is unknown. Other nucleotide sequences from this sample produce the same CDR3.

The gene calls are TRBV19 and TRBJ2-1; D not resolved. This receptor was identified in an adult with an advanced solid tumor such as melanoma, head and neck, liver or kidney cancer. The sequencing used CD4+ or CD8+ T cells sorted from blood, collected in a trial of the OX40 agonist ivuxolimab. The CDR3 region is CASSIVGNNEQFF. Written as DNA, the CDR3 is TGTGCCAGTAGTATAGTCGGAAACAATGAGCAGTTCTTC.